This T cell receptor beta chain was identified in a study of cytomegalovirus exposure and HLA in healthy donors. The CDR3 totals 15 residues. V was pared by 0 bases and J by 2 bases, with 10 bases between. Germline V CDR1 and CDR2: SGHNT, YYREEE (reference sequence). The PCR used 60 Vbeta and 13 Jbeta primers. Repertoires were generated with immunoSEQ multiplex PCR, while TCRdb's copy carries only in-frame clones and drops some. The sample includes 60,000 to 65,000 clones, about 72% of them seen just once. This clone was counted only a few times. What it recognizes is unknown. Study-wide points: TCR beta sequences numbering over 15,000 were associated with HLA alleles at 0.05 false discovery rate in a later analysis.

Sequenced: PBMCs. The source of this sequence is a man aged 50 to 59 in good health and CMV-seropositive. V gene TRBV5-4 combines with J gene TRBJ2-3; D might be TRBD1 (6 bases). The CDR3 spells CASSLAGHPTDTQYF. The CDR3 region has the DNA TGTGCCAGCAGCTTGGCGGGACACCCCACAGATACGCAGTATTTT.